The 24 T cell receptor beta chains in this list originate from one sample, sequenced in a study of CD4 T cells in relation to SARS-CoV-2 and coronaviruses. Before the COVID-19 pandemic, during about 2011-2019, CD4+ T cells were taken from unexposed donors. Measured with immunoSEQ multiplex PCR; TCRdb has only the in-frame clones, and not every one. This sample has roughly 60,000 clones, with around 93% found just once. Sequencing was carried out using naive CD4+ T cells from PBMCs. Subset noted: naive CD4+ T cells isolated by negative enrichment. These receptors were collected from a human donor in good health.

The V call is TRBV27, the J call TRBJ2-1; 9 nucleotides agree with TRBD2. The junction had 7 bases not matched to a gene; V was cut back by 2 bases and J by 8 bases. The germline gives CDR1 MNHEY, CDR2 SMNVEV (reference sequence). The CDR3 is 15 amino acids. The DNA for the CDR3 is TGTGCCAGCAGTTTAGGGAGCGGGAGGTCGGATGAGCAGTTCTTC. Its protein product is CASSLGSGRSDEQFF.

CDR3: CASSIWGISSGANVLTF. CDR3 in DNA: TGTGCCAGCTCTATTTGGGGGATTAGTTCTGGGGCCAACGTCCTGACTTTC. The V call is TRBV2, the J call TRBJ2-6, with D possibly being TRBD1 or TRBD2 (5 bases each). V lost 8 bases and J lost 1, with 18 bases in between. The germline V gene encodes CDR1 SNHLY and CDR2 FYNNEI. This CDR3 contains 17 residues.

The chain combines TRBV6-6 with TRBJ2-7, with 7 nucleotides matching TRBD2. The germline CDR1 and CDR2 sequences are MNHNY and SVGAGI (reference sequence). Trimming took 2 bases from V and 2 from J; bases not matched to a gene: 3. This CDR3 is 14 amino acids long. CDR3: CASSYGGRPYEQYF. DNA for the CDR3: TGTGCCAGCAGTTACGGCGGGAGACCCTACGAGCAGTACTTC.

V usage is TRBV28 and J usage is TRBJ1-2; weak D call: TRBD1 (6 bases). The CDR3 spans 14 residues. V was shortened by 1 base and J by 2 bases, with 8 bases between the two germline ends. Germline V gene data show CDR1 as MDHEN and CDR2 as SYDVKM. CDR3 bases: TGTGCCAGCAGTTTATTTCAGGGGAACTATGGCTACACCTTC. This sequence encodes CASSLFQGNYGYTF.

The V gene is TRBV2, the J gene TRBJ1-5; D possibly corresponds to TRBD1 (5 bases). This CDR3 has 15 amino acids. Trimming left V 7 bases short and J 5 bases short, with 18 bases between. The germline CDR1 and CDR2 sequences are SNHLY and FYNNEI. The chain's CDR3 is CASTKEMGTHQPQHF. In DNA, the CDR3 is TGTGCCAGCACCAAAGAGATGGGGACGCATCAGCCCCAGCATTTT.

The genes are TRBV14 and TRBJ2-1; possible D gene TRBD2, 7 bases. V gave up 1 base and J gave up 4 bases, with 11 bases separating them. Germline values: CDR1 SGHDN, CDR2 FVKESK. The CDR3 has 15 residues. The CDR3, as DNA: TGTGCCAGCAGCCAAGCTCGGGGGGCGTACAATGAGCAGTTCTTC. Translating gives CASSQARGAYNEQFF.

V gene TRBV5-6 combines with J gene TRBJ2-1, with 8 bases aligning to TRBD1. The CDR3 loop spans 16 amino acids. With 5 bases clipped from V and 4 bases from J, the junction kept 11 bases outside the gene matches. Germline CDR1 is SGHDT and CDR2 is YYEEEE. This chain's CDR3 is CASSIYAGGSYNEQFF. The CDR3 nucleotides are TGTGCCAGCAGTATTTACGCAGGGGGCTCGTACAATGAGCAGTTCTTC.

This rearrangement joins TRBV19 to TRBJ2-3, with TRBD1 identical over 9 bases. CDR1 and CDR2 from the germline V gene are LNHDA and SQIVND (reference sequence). V trimming: 7 bases; J trimming: 4 bases; junction bases outside the gene matches: 6. This CDR3 region has 14 residues. CDR3 bases: TGTGCCAGTAAGAGGACAGGGGTGTCAGATACGCAGTATTTT. This sequence encodes CASKRTGVSDTQYF.

CDR3 bases: TGTGCCACCAGTGACCCGGGGTTAATCCGCACCGGGGAGCTGTTTTTT. Translation gives CATSDPGLIRTGELFF. The V gene is TRBV24-1, the J gene TRBJ2-2; a weak D match, TRBD2 (5 bases). V lost 4 bases and J lost 4, with 15 bases in between. The CDR3 runs to 16 residues. CDR1 is KGHDR, CDR2 SFDVKD, per germline.

The chain employs TRBV28 and TRBJ1-2; D not resolved. Germline-derived CDR1 and CDR2 are MDHEN and SYDVKM. The CDR3 sequence is 14 residues long. Trimming stripped 2 bases from V and 3 bases from J, with 10 bases between. This CDR3 reads CASSLNSPDYGYTF. CDR3 nucleotides: TGTGCCAGCAGTTTAAACAGCCCCGACTATGGCTACACCTTC.

The genes are TRBV6-5 and TRBJ2-7, with 7 bases fitting TRBD2. The germline CDR1 and CDR2 sequences are MNHEY and SVGAGI. The CDR3 is 14 residues long. V lost 7 bases and J lost 5; bases outside the gene matches: 11. Here the CDR3 DNA reads TGTGCCAGCAAAGCGGGATCATTAAGCGACGAGCAGTACTTC. Its translation is CASKAGSLSDEQYF.

The V gene is TRBV15, the J gene TRBJ2-1; 10 bases map to TRBD1. Germline-derived CDR1 and CDR2 are LNHNV and YYDKDF (reference sequence). The CDR3 extends over 15 amino acids. V was pared by 3 bases and J by 4 bases, with 3 bases of the junction left unmatched. The CDR3 spells CATSSQGQGYNEQFF. The CDR3 nucleotides are TGTGCCACCAGCAGCCAGGGACAGGGGTACAATGAGCAGTTCTTC.

The J gene is TRBJ1-4, the V gene TRBV28; 12 bases are a match to TRBD1. V lost 3 bases to trimming and J lost 2 bases; unmatched junction nucleotides: 10. There are 19 residues in the CDR3. The germline gives CDR1 MDHEN, CDR2 SYDVKM. Here the CDR3 DNA reads TGTGCCAGCAGTTTTAGCTCGGGACAGGGGGCCGGGACTAATGAAAAACTGTTTTTT. Its protein product is CASSFSSGQGAGTNEKLFF.

V gene TRBV3-1 (or the pseudogene TRBV3-2) combines with J gene TRBJ2-3; 7 bases match TRBD2. The V gene's germline CDR1 is LGHDT and CDR2 YNNKEL (reference sequence). Trimming took 4 bases from V and 7 from J; bases not matched to a gene: 5. There are 13 residues in the CDR3. CDR3 coding DNA: TGTGCCAGCAGCCCCGGGGAGGGAAATACGCAGTATTTT. Its protein is CASSPGEGNTQYF.

The V gene is TRBV6-5, the J gene TRBJ2-2, with 9 bases lining up with TRBD1. Losses at the gene ends were 9 bases for V and 7 bases for J; bases not matched to a gene: 9. CDR3 length: 14 amino acids. The germline V gene has CDR1 MNHEY and CDR2 SVGAGI. The CDR3 nucleotides read TGTGCCAGTACAAAAACAGGGGGCATCGGGGAGCTGTTTTTT. Translation: CASTKTGGIGELFF.

The J gene is TRBJ1-1, the V gene TRBV5-1; 9 bases fit TRBD1. The CDR3 loop spans 11 amino acids. Germline lookup yields CDR1 SGHRS and CDR2 YFSETQ. J lost 10 bases, V lost 4 bases, and 2 bases had no gene match. The CDR3 nucleotides are TGCGCCAGCAGCGGGGACAGGGCAGCTTTCTTT. Amino acids: CASSGDRAAFF.

The chain joins TRBV28 to TRBJ2-7; the match to TRBD2 covers 8 bases. J lost 6 bases, V lost 2 bases, and 9 bases had no gene match. The CDR3 is 15 residues long. CDR1 MDHEN and CDR2 SYDVKM come from the germline V gene. The CDR3 loop is CASSLRGGVTGEQYF. Here the CDR3 DNA reads TGTGCCAGCAGTTTACGGGGGGGGGTGACTGGCGAGCAGTACTTC.

This chain uses TRBV7-8 with TRBJ2-7; 7 bases map to TRBD2. Trimming cost V 2 bases and J 5 bases; bases outside gene matches: 15. The CDR3 is made up of 17 amino acids. Germline assignment: CDR1 SGHVS and CDR2 FQNEAQ. The chain's CDR3 is CASSLFRRAGSPHEQYF. The CDR3 DNA is TGTGCCAGCAGCTTATTTCGTCGAGCGGGAAGTCCCCACGAGCAGTACTTC. Combining the CDR3 with reference TRBV7-8 and TRBJ2-7 gives the whole variable domain GAGVSQSPRYKVAKRGQDVALRCDPISGHVSLFWYQQALGQGPEFLTYFQNEAQLDKSGLPSDRFFAERPEGSVSTLKIQRTQQEDSAVYLCASSLFRRAGSPHEQYFGPGTRLTVT.

The V and J genes are TRBV6-5 and TRBJ1-3; the match to TRBD1 covers 7 bases. The CDR3 length is 13 residues. Per germline, CDR1 MNHEY and CDR2 SVGAGI. The V and J ends lost 5 bases and 10 bases, in that order; junction bases with no gene match: 8. The CDR3 DNA sequence: TGTGCCAGCAGTCGGGACAGCTCAGGGACCATATATTTT. It translates to CASSRDSSGTIYF.

The chain combines TRBV28 with TRBJ1-6; unclear D gene. Trimming pared 2 bases from V and 7 bases from J, leaving 9 bases between. This CDR3 is 14 amino acids long. The germline V gene encodes CDR1 MDHEN and CDR2 SYDVKM. The CDR3 DNA follows: TGTGCCAGCAGTTTAAGAACTTGGAATTCACCCCTCCACTTT. Amino acids: CASSLRTWNSPLHF.

The V call is TRBV5-1, the J call TRBJ2-3; TRBD2 matches at 12 bases. CDR1 SGHRS and CDR2 YFSETQ come from the germline V gene. V was clipped by 4 bases and J by 3 bases; unmatched bases: 3. The CDR3 extends over 15 amino acids. In DNA, the CDR3 is TGCGCCAGCAGCACCGGGACTAGCGGGACAGATACGCAGTATTTT. Translating it yields CASSTGTSGTDTQYF.

The V and J genes are TRBV11-2 and TRBJ1-2; a weak D match, TRBD1 (5 bases). The CDR3 runs to 15 residues. Per the germline V gene, CDR1 is SGHAT and CDR2 is FQNNGV. V lost 1 base and J 4 bases, leaving 13 bases between the germline ends. The DNA for the CDR3 is TGTGCCAGCAGCTTAGGGTCCAGGGCCGTCTATGGCTACACCTTC. Its protein product is CASSLGSRAVYGYTF.

The chain joins TRBV28 to TRBJ2-6; D gene ambiguous. Germline CDR1 and CDR2: MDHEN and SYDVKM. V was pared by 5 bases and J by 0 bases, with 14 bases between. The CDR3 consists of 17 residues. The CDR3 DNA reads as TGTGCCAGCAGTAAACGAAACTGGGCCTCTGGGGCCAACGTCCTGACTTTC. This encodes CASSKRNWASGANVLTF.

The chain uses TRBV21-1 and TRBJ2-7; whether TRBD1, the table's D call, matches the DNA was not checked. TRBV21-1 is flagged as a pseudogene. The CDR3 is 16 amino acids. This chain's CDR3 is CASTLRGRDRGYEQYF. DNA of the CDR3: TGTGCCAGTACATTACGGGGGAGGGACAGGGGCTACGAGCAGTACTTC.